Listed here are 6 T cell receptor beta chains from one sample, sequenced in a study of cytomegalovirus exposure and HLA in healthy donors. Repertoires were generated with immunoSEQ multiplex PCR, while TCRdb's copy carries only in-frame clones and drops some. The sample consists of 200,000 or so clones, around 80% of them appearing once. Source material: PBMCs. The receptors shown here come from a woman in her 30s in good health and CMV-seropositive.

This clone was counted a few times. The rearrangement uses TRBV6-5 and TRBJ1-1, with a possible D match to TRBD1 (5 bases). Germline assignment: CDR1 MNHEY and CDR2 SVGAGI. V was trimmed by 2 bases and J by 4 bases, leaving 14 bases between them. The CDR3 contains 15 residues. The CDR3 DNA sequence: TGTGCCAGCAGTTACCCTCTGTCCAGGGCCACTGAAGCTTTCTTT. It is translated as CASSYPLSRATEAFF.

The chain links TRBV30 to TRBJ2-5, with 7 bases aligning to TRBD1. CDR1 and CDR2 from the germline V gene are GTSNPN and SVGIG (reference sequence). This CDR3 is built from 13 residues. V gave up 3 bases and J gave up 1 base; unmatched junction bases: 2. CDR3 protein: CAWSRDSQETQYF. In nucleotides, the CDR3 is TGTGCCTGGAGCCGGGACAGCCAAGAGACCCAGTACTTC.

The chain joins TRBV28 to TRBJ2-7; 9 nucleotides align to TRBD2. The ends lost 8 bases at V and 9 bases at J; junction bases unmatched: 11. There are 13 residues in the CDR3. The germline gives CDR1 MDHEN, CDR2 SYDVKM. CDR3 protein: CASLEASGIRQYF. CDR3 coding DNA: TGTGCCAGCCTCGAAGCTAGCGGGATAAGGCAGTACTTC. The full variable domain, rest sourced from reference TRBV28 and TRBJ2-7, is DVKVTQSSRYLVKRTGEKVFLECVQDMDHENMFWYRQDPGLGLRLIYFSYDVKMKEKGDIPEGYSVSREKKERFSLILESASTNQTSMYLCASLEASGIRQYFGPGTRLTVT.

J is TRBJ2-3 and V is TRBV6-5; 7 positions agree with TRBD1. The germline CDR1 and CDR2 sequences are MNHEY and SVGAGI. The CDR3 consists of 16 residues. V lost 4 bases and J lost 3; bases outside the gene matches: 10. The CDR3, as DNA: TGTGCCAGCAGTTCCAGACAGGGCTTAGGGACAGATACGCAGTATTTT. This codes for CASSSRQGLGTDTQYF.

The chain carries TRBV7-9 and TRBJ1-2; D may be TRBD1 (5 bases). The CDR3 sequence is 17 residues long. V lost 4 bases to trimming and J lost 5 bases, with 23 bases between them. Germline V gene data show CDR1 as SEHNR and CDR2 as FQNEAQ (reference sequence). The CDR3 protein is CASSSETTGLAIYGYTF. The CDR3 DNA is TGTGCCAGCAGCTCTGAGACAACGGGACTGGCTATATATGGCTACACCTTC.

The V gene is TRBV25-1, the J gene TRBJ2-2, with D hard to call. The V end was cut by 5 bases, the J end by 5 bases, with 6 bases between. Germline V lookup: CDR1 MGHDK, CDR2 SYGVNS. This CDR3 has 12 amino acids. CDR3 bases: TGTGCCAGCAGTATTCTAACCGGGGAGCTGTTTTTT. Its translation is CASSILTGELFF.